Shown below are 8 T cell receptor beta chains from a single sample sequenced in a study of post-analysis software for immune sequencing data. Broader study findings: Patients carried 4 or 5 TRBV segments more frequently than controls did, and TRBV5-6, TRBV5-1 and TRBV20-1 were among them.

These receptors' antigens are unknown. Unique molecular identifiers tagged the TCR beta cDNA libraries. From the PCR reads, TCRdb called clonotypes with MiXCR, one entry per CDR3 protein. The table has hundreds of thousands of distinct CDR3 sequences, about 39% seen once. The sample taken for sequencing was blood. These receptors all come from a girl aged 2-9 years with multiple sclerosis.

The V and J genes are TRBV9 and TRBJ2-7, with 12 bases aligning to TRBD2. Germline lookup yields CDR1 SGDLS and CDR2 YYNGEE. The CDR3 runs to 16 residues. V shed 4 bases, J shed 3 bases, and the junction held 8 bases outside the gene matches. CDR3 residues: CASSPSKTSGSYEQYF. Here the CDR3 DNA reads TGTGCCAGCAGCCCTAGCAAGACTAGCGGGAGCTACGAGCAGTACTTC.

The chain couples TRBV9 to TRBJ2-1; D perhaps matches TRBD2 (6 bases). Trimming shortened V by 4 bases and J by 6 bases, and 14 bases separated the two germline ends. The CDR3 loop spans 14 amino acids. CDR1 and CDR2 (germline): SGDLS, YYNGEE. The CDR3 nucleotides are TGTGCCAGCAGCAGGCGGGACCAAGCCAATGAGCAGTTCTTC. This sequence encodes CASSRRDQANEQFF.

The chain is built from TRBV6-1 and TRBJ2-5; 7 nucleotides agree with TRBD1. The DNA end lines up better with TRBJ2-7; the J call may be wrong. Per germline, CDR1 MNHNS and CDR2 SASEGT. CDR3 length equals 16 residues. This chain's CDR3 is CASSEAPRTGLYEQYF. In nucleotides, the CDR3 is TGTGCCAGCAGTGAAGCGCCTAGGACAGGCCTCTACGAGCAGTACTTC.

The gene calls are TRBV12-3 or TRBV12-4 and TRBJ2-5; possibly TRBD2 for D (5 bases). The DNA end lines up better with TRBJ2-1; the J call may be wrong. The CDR3 extends over 13 amino acids. The CDR3, as DNA: TGTGCCAGCAGCAGACTACTCCAAGAGACCCAGTTCTTC. It yields the protein CASSRLLQETQFF.

The chain carries TRBV4-1 and TRBJ1-2; D is uncertain. This CDR3 is built from 16 residues. The V gene lost 8 bases and the J gene lost 5 bases, with 24 bases spanning the gap. Germline V CDR1 and CDR2: MGHRA, YSYEKL. The CDR3 reads CASHGPLVQPQYGYTF. For the CDR3, the DNA is TGCGCCAGCCACGGACCCCTAGTCCAACCTCAGTATGGCTACACCTTC.

The rearrangement links TRBV5-1 to TRBJ1-2; D uncertain. The CDR3 length is 12 residues. Between the trimmed V and J ends, which lost 0 bases and 8 bases, there was a span of 8 bases. Germline V gene lookup returns CDR1 SGHRS and CDR2 YFSETQ. The CDR3 coding sequence is TGCGCCAGCAGCTTGGTCGGGGAAGGCTACACCTTC. Translating it yields CASSLVGEGYTF.

The gene calls are TRBV27 and TRBJ1-5, with D possibly TRBD1 on 5 matching bases. The CDR3 spans 13 residues. Germline V CDR1 and CDR2: MNHEY, SMNVEV (reference sequence). The V end lost 7 bases, the J end lost 9 bases, and 16 bases lay between the germline ends. The CDR3 here is CASTTGSSAPQHF. The CDR3 region has the DNA TGTGCCAGCACAACAGGATCCTCGGCGCCCCAGCATTTT.

With regard to this clonotype: This clone may be a read error of a much larger clone one base away. The gene calls are TRBV20-1 and TRBJ2-7; TRBD1 aligns across 8 bases. The CDR3 totals 16 residues. Per germline, CDR1 DFQATT and CDR2 SNEGSKA (reference sequence). The CDR3 nucleotides read TGCAGTGCTAGAGATCAGGGTGGACAGGGTACCTACGGGCAGTACTTC. Protein: CSARDQGGQGTYGQYF.